These 29 T cell receptor beta chains originate from one sample sequenced in a study of identical twins. TCRdb reprocessed the 5' RACE reads with MiXCR, giving one entry per CDR3 protein. The table lists 450,000 or so distinct CDR3 sequences, approximately 14% of them singletons, with 0.52% in the top ten. Another study also made use of these data, one on yellow fever vaccine responses in identical twins.

Input material: CD4+ T cells sorted from blood. Receptors originate from a young woman in good health.

The chain links TRBV5-1 to TRBJ1-1; 7 bases fit TRBD1. CDR3 length: 17 residues. Trimming cost V 4 bases and J 1 base; bases outside gene matches: 13. Germline values: CDR1 SGHRS, CDR2 YFSETQ. In DNA form, the CDR3 reads TGCGCCAGCAGCCTGAACCCTCAGGGGGGTAGGAACACTGAAGCTTTCTTT. It translates to CASSLNPQGGRNTEAFF. The full variable domain, its missing parts supplied by reference TRBV5-1 and TRBJ1-1, is KAGVTQTPRYLIKTRGQQVTLSCSPISGHRSVSWYQQTPGQGLQFLFEYFSETQRNKGNFPGRFSGRQFSNSRSEMNVSTLELGDSALYLCASSLNPQGGRNTEAFFGQGTRLTVV.

There are a few counts of this clonotype. This chain joins TRBV28 and TRBJ2-1, with D possibly matching TRBD1 (6 bases). Germline V gene data show CDR1 as MDHEN and CDR2 as SYDVKM. The CDR3 spans 13 residues. V was clipped by 6 bases and J by 8 bases, with 14 bases between them. CDR3 residues: CASREGWGHEQFF. DNA for the CDR3: TGTGCCAGCAGGGAAGGATGGGGGCATGAGCAGTTCTTC.

This clonotype occurred many times. The V call is TRBV28, the J call TRBJ2-7; TRBD2 agrees at 9 bases. Germline V lookup: CDR1 MDHEN, CDR2 SYDVKM. The CDR3 consists of 15 residues. The J segment lost 9 bases and the V segment lost 3 bases, leaving 12 bases of the junction unmatched. For the CDR3, the DNA is TGTGCCAGCAGTTTTTTAGCGCCTAGCGGGATAGGGCAGTACTTC. The encoded protein is CASSFLAPSGIGQYF.

In its sample, this clonotype was seen a few times. Sequence at one end of the junction differs from germline and may be a read error. The chain uses TRBV5-4 and TRBJ2-5; perhaps TRBD2 as D (6 bases). Per the germline V gene, CDR1 is SGHNT and CDR2 is YYREEE (reference sequence). CDR3 length: 12 residues. Here the CDR3 reads CASSLEVGLKDF. CDR3 DNA sequence: TGTGCCAGCAGCTTGGAGGTGGGACTTAAGGACTTC.

This chain joins TRBV29-1 and TRBJ2-3; no reliable D call. V shed 4 bases and J shed 2 bases, with 10 bases lying between them. The CDR3 consists of 13 residues. Germline CDR1 reads SQVTM; CDR2 reads ANQGSEA. The CDR3: CSVAVLDTDTQYF. CDR3 in DNA: TGCAGCGTTGCGGTCCTAGACACAGATACGCAGTATTTT.

There are many counts of this clonotype. V is TRBV20-1 and J is TRBJ2-4; 9 bases line up with TRBD2. J gave up 7 bases and V 3 bases, and 13 bases lay outside the gene matches. The CDR3 is made up of 16 amino acids. From germline, CDR1 is DFQATT and CDR2 SNEGSKA (reference sequence). CDR3 bases: TGCAGTGCTAGGGAGGGAAAGCGGGGGGTCGTGAACATTCAGTACTTC. It specifies CSAREGKRGVVNIQYF.

V usage is TRBV24-1 and J usage is TRBJ2-1; 14 positions agree with TRBD2. The CDR3 spans 18 residues. V was pared by 4 bases and J by 6 bases, with 10 bases of the junction left unmatched. CDR1 is KGHDR and CDR2 is SFDVKD in the germline V gene. In DNA form, the CDR3 reads TGTGCCACCAGTGACCCGGGGACTAGCGGGAGAGGCGGCAATGAGCAGTTCTTC. Translated: CATSDPGTSGRGGNEQFF.

This clonotype showed up just a few times. This chain connects TRBV7-2 to TRBJ2-1; D is uncertain. Germline V gene data show CDR1 as SGHTA and CDR2 as FQGNSA. This CDR3 spans 12 amino acids. Between the trimmed V and J ends, which lost 8 bases and 8 bases, there was a span of 13 bases. CDR3 protein: CASGEDVDEQFF. The CDR3 bases are TGTGCCAGCGGCGAGGATGTCGATGAGCAGTTCTTC.

This clonotype was observed many times. V gene TRBV29-1 combines with J gene TRBJ2-2; perhaps TRBD1 as D (6 bases). The CDR3 has 12 amino acids. V lost 5 bases and J lost 6, with 10 bases in between. Germline V gene sequence: CDR1 SQVTM, CDR2 ANQGSEA. This CDR3 reads CSVWQGSGELFF. DNA of the CDR3: TGCAGCGTTTGGCAGGGGTCCGGGGAGCTGTTTTTT.

This clonotype was observed a handful of times. V usage is TRBV2 and J usage is TRBJ1-2; the match to TRBD1 covers 9 bases. Germline values: CDR1 SNHLY, CDR2 FYNNEI. There are 12 residues in the CDR3. V shed 8 bases, J shed 6 bases, and the junction held 4 bases outside the gene matches. The CDR3 region has the DNA TGTGCCAGCGCGGGGACAGGGAATGGCTACACCTTC. It yields the protein CASAGTGNGYTF.

The V and J genes are TRBV7-2 and TRBJ2-3; D possibly uses TRBD1 or TRBD2 (7 bases each). CDR3 length: 16 amino acids. CDR1 and CDR2 (germline): SGHTA, FQGNSA. The V and J ends lost 5 bases and 3 bases respectively, with 18 bases between them. As DNA, the CDR3 is TGTGCCAGCAGCCTCTTATACAGGGGAGGGACAGATACGCAGTATTTT. It codes for CASSLLYRGGTDTQYF. Complete variable domain (other parts from reference TRBV7-2 and TRBJ2-3): GAGVSQSPSNKVTEKGKDVELRCDPISGHTALYWYRQSLGQGLEFLIYFQGNSAPDKSGLPSDRFSAERTGGSVSTLTIQRTQQEDSAVYLCASSLLYRGGTDTQYFGPGTRLTVL.

A few counts support this clonotype. The chain uses TRBV19 and TRBJ2-1; 7 nucleotides line up with TRBD1. The germline CDR1 and CDR2 sequences are LNHDA and SQIVND (reference sequence). V trimming: 6 bases; J trimming: 0 bases; junction bases outside the gene matches: 5. The CDR3 contains 15 residues. This CDR3 reads CASRMDRSSYNEQFF. CDR3 bases: TGTGCCAGTAGAATGGACAGGAGCTCCTACAATGAGCAGTTCTTC. Full variable domain (missing parts from reference TRBV19 and TRBJ2-1): DGGITQSPKYLFRKEGQNVTLSCEQNLNHDAMYWYRQDPGQGLRLIYYSQIVNDFQKGDIAEGYSVSREKKESFPLTVTSAQKNPTAFYLCASRMDRSSYNEQFFGPGTRLTVL.

This clonotype was observed a handful of times. The genes are TRBV5-1 and TRBJ2-1, with 7 bases aligning to TRBD2. Trimming at V came to 2 bases and at J to 6 bases, leaving 8 bases not matched to a gene. The CDR3 length is 15 residues. Germline V gene data show CDR1 as SGHRS and CDR2 as YFSETQ. The CDR3 here is CASSLSGIFPNEQFF. The CDR3 nucleotides read TGCGCCAGCAGCTTAAGCGGGATTTTCCCCAATGAGCAGTTCTTC.

This sequence joins TRBV7-9 and TRBJ2-5; TRBD1 or TRBD2 may be the D gene (6 bases each). Trimming shortened V by 7 bases and J by 2 bases, and 20 bases separated the two germline ends. CDR3 length equals 16 residues. CDR1 is SEHNR and CDR2 is FQNEAQ in the germline V gene (reference sequence). This chain's CDR3 is CASTPLLGGSQETQYF. CDR3 nucleotides: TGTGCCAGCACCCCCCTTTTAGGGGGGTCGCAAGAGACCCAGTACTTC.

This clonotype was seen a few times. V and J are TRBV27 and TRBJ2-7; D not resolved. This CDR3 comprises 16 residues. The V gene's germline CDR1 is MNHEY and CDR2 SMNVEV (reference sequence). Trimming pared 6 bases from V and 4 bases from J, leaving 22 bases between. In DNA, the CDR3 is TGTGCCAGCAGCCCCTGGGTGGCCTCAGAGGATTACGAGCAGTACTTC. Translating gives CASSPWVASEDYEQYF.

The chain carries TRBV11-2 and TRBJ2-7; D possibly corresponds to TRBD2 (6 bases). Trimming stripped 4 bases from V and 2 bases from J, with 24 bases between. CDR1 SGHAT and CDR2 FQNNGV come from the germline V gene. This CDR3 spans 18 amino acids. The CDR3 nucleotides are TGTGCCAGCAGCTCCAGAAATCCGGGGGACTTTCTGGCCTACGAGCAGTACTTC. Its protein product is CASSSRNPGDFLAYEQYF.

This chain links TRBV12-3 or TRBV12-4 with TRBJ2-3; TRBD2 matches at 11 bases. The CDR3 consists of 16 residues. J was trimmed by 5 bases and V by 3 bases; bases with no gene match: 7. CDR3 bases: TGTGCCAGCAGTTTGTCGGTAGCGGGGGGGGGAGATACGCAGTATTTT. Protein: CASSLSVAGGGDTQYF.

V is TRBV20-1 and J is TRBJ2-4; D is possibly TRBD1 or TRBD2 (7 bases each). This CDR3 comprises 13 residues. Deletions cut 6 bases from V and 10 bases from J, with 19 bases between. Germline CDR1 is DFQATT and CDR2 is SNEGSKA (reference sequence). The CDR3 sequence is CSATPQGGGIQYF. CDR3 nucleotides: TGCAGTGCGACCCCTCAGGGGGGGGGTATTCAGTACTTC.

This clonotype was counted only a few times. V gene TRBV12-3 or TRBV12-4 combines with J gene TRBJ2-3; 9 bases align to TRBD2. V lost 7 bases to trimming and J lost 4 bases; unmatched junction nucleotides: 9. This CDR3 is built from 15 residues. CDR3 sequence: CASTISSGASDTQYF. The CDR3 DNA is TGTGCCAGCACCATATCTAGCGGGGCATCAGATACGCAGTATTTT.

This clonotype was detected a few times. V is TRBV28 and J is TRBJ2-7; possibly TRBD1 for D (5 bases). V lost 2 bases to trimming and J lost 6 bases, with 11 bases between them. This CDR3 region has 13 residues. Per germline, CDR1 MDHEN and CDR2 SYDVKM. The CDR3 bases are TGTGCCAGCAGTTTACCCGTTAGGGGCGAGCAGTACTTC. Amino acid sequence: CASSLPVRGEQYF.

This chain uses TRBV12-3 or TRBV12-4 with TRBJ2-7, with 9 bases matching TRBD1. The V segment lost 4 bases and the J segment 2 bases; nucleotides outside the gene matches: 6. This CDR3 has 15 amino acids. CDR3 protein: CASSSRGQGPYEQYF. As DNA, the CDR3 is TGTGCCAGCAGTTCACGGGGACAGGGTCCCTACGAGCAGTACTTC.

There are many counts of this clonotype. J is TRBJ2-5 and V is TRBV10-3; maybe TRBD2 (5 bases). The ends were cut back, 2 bases at V and 3 bases at J, with 10 bases in the middle. Germline CDR1 is ENHRY and CDR2 is SYGVKD. The CDR3 is 14 amino acids. The chain's CDR3 is CAISERTGKETQYF. The CDR3 DNA follows: TGTGCCATCAGTGAGAGGACTGGGAAAGAGACCCAGTACTTC.

This rearrangement joins TRBV7-3 to TRBJ2-3; 9 bases line up with TRBD2. Losses at the gene ends were 2 bases for V and 3 bases for J; bases not matched to a gene: 3. In germline, CDR1 is SGHTA, CDR2 FQGTGA. There are 15 residues in the CDR3. The CDR3 sequence: CASSLSSGATDTQYF. In nucleotides, the CDR3 is TGTGCCAGCAGCTTATCTAGCGGGGCGACAGATACGCAGTATTTT.

This clonotype turned up a few times. The rearrangement uses TRBV20-1 and TRBJ2-1, with TRBD2 identical over 10 bases. This CDR3 contains 19 residues. Trimming took 0 bases from V and 5 from J; bases not matched to a gene: 16. Germline V gives CDR1 DFQATT, CDR2 SNEGSKA (reference sequence). Written as DNA, the CDR3 is TGCAGTGCTAGAGACCCCAGGGGGCGTAAGCGGGGGGGCCACAATGAGCAGTTCTTC. This codes for CSARDPRGRKRGGHNEQFF.

This clonotype was detected many times. It is unclear where the CDR3 begins or ends on the DNA, so no DNA is shown, and the CDR3 is as TCRdb lists it. V and J are TRBV28 and TRBJ2-1; TRBD1, the D gene given by the table, was not confirmed from the DNA. The CDR3 numbers 15 amino acids, ends counted. Germline V gives CDR1 MDHEN, CDR2 SYDVKM. This CDR3 reads CASSFLAGGFNEQFF.

This clonotype has ten or more counts. CDR3 nucleotides: TGCGCCAGCAGAAGAATTTGGGGACAGTTCGGCTACGAGCAGTACTTC. Its translation: CASRRIWGQFGYEQYF. V usage is TRBV5-1 and J usage is TRBJ2-7; 7 bases fit TRBD1. V was pared by 5 bases and J by 3 bases, with 14 bases of the junction left unmatched. The CDR3 contains 16 residues. CDR1 is SGHRS and CDR2 is YFSETQ in the germline V gene.

The V call is TRBV7-9, the J call TRBJ2-3; D possibly corresponds to TRBD2 (5 bases). V was clipped by 5 bases and J by 4 bases, with 19 bases between them. Germline assignment: CDR1 SEHNR and CDR2 FQNEAQ (reference sequence). This CDR3 spans 16 amino acids. The CDR3 DNA follows: TGTGCCAGCAGCGCAACCCGGACTGGTTTCGCAGATACGCAGTATTTT. Its protein product is CASSATRTGFADTQYF.

This clonotype was counted a single time. Given the absence of the conserved phenylalanine or tryptophan at the CDR3 end, a read error is likely. This chain links TRBV7-6 with TRBJ2-7; D not resolved. The CDR3 consists of 16 residues. Germline V lookup: CDR1 SGHVS, CDR2 FNYEAQ. V lost 1 base, J lost 7 bases, and 20 bases lay in between. CDR3 sequence: CASSLGVGSSYGEQYL. The CDR3 bases are TGTGCCAGCAGCTTAGGGGTCGGAAGTAGTTATGGGGAGCAGTACCTC.

This clonotype has just a few counts. The chain links TRBV5-1 to TRBJ2-5; possibly TRBD2 for D (6 bases). CDR1 and CDR2 (germline): SGHRS, YFSETQ. This CDR3 spans 14 amino acids. Trimming took 0 bases from V and 4 from J, leaving 10 bases between them. CDR3 bases: TGCGCCAGCAGCTTGGGGAAGGGAGGAGAGACCCAGTACTTC. Translating it yields CASSLGKGGETQYF.